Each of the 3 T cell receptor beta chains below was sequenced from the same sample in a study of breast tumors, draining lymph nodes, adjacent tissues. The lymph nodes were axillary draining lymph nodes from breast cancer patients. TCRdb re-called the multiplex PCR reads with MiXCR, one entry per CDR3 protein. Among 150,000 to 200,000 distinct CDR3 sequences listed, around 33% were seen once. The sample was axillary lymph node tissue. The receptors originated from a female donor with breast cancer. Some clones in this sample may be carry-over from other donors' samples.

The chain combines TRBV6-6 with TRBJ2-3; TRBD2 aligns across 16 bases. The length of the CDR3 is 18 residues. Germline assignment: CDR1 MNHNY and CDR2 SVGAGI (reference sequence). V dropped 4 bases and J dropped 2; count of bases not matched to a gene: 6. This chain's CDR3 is CASSSGTSGRASTDTQYF. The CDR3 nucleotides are TGTGCCAGCAGTTCCGGGACTAGCGGGAGGGCTTCCACAGATACGCAGTATTTT.

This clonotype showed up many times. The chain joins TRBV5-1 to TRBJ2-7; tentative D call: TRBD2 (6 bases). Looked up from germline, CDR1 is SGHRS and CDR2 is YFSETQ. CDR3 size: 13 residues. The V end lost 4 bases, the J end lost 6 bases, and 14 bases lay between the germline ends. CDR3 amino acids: CASSPGVSGEQYF. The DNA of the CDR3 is TGCGCCAGCAGCCCGGGGGTATCTGGCGAGCAGTACTTC.

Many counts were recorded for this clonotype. The CDR3 nucleotides are TGTGCCAGCAGTATGTCCGTTGGGACAGGGGACGGCTACACCTTC. Its translation: CASSMSVGTGDGYTF. This chain joins TRBV27 and TRBJ1-2; 10 bases line up with TRBD1. V lost 5 bases to trimming and J lost 8 bases; unmatched junction nucleotides: 11. CDR1 and CDR2 from the germline V gene are MNHEY and SMNVEV (reference sequence). This CDR3 region has 15 residues.